This record looks at one T cell receptor beta chain sequence and its context. Its antigen is currently unknown. The sample has other DNA sequences that encode this CDR3 too. In replicate PCRs of sorted subsets, roughly 200 ng DNA, some 28,000 T cell genomes, was used. Only in-frame clones appear in the TCRdb table, and some are missing; sequencing was by immunoSEQ multiplex PCR. The sample has 2 million to 2.5 million clones, 80% to 95% seen once; the top ten hold 0.36%. This record comes from a study of shared clonotypes between healthy human individuals. V was cut by 3 bases and J by 6 bases, with 5 bases left in between. Germline loops: CDR1 MNHEY, CDR2 SVGAGI. The CDR3 has 11 amino acids. General study results and limits: Estimated richness was generally greater in naive than memory subsets.

The specimen was naive CD4+ T cells from PBMCs. The subset: CD45RA+ positively selected. The receptor's source is a man in his late teens or twenties in good health. Some clones in this sample may be carry-over from other donors' samples. This chain joins TRBV6-5 and TRBJ2-5, with D unresolved. CDR3 region: CASSYSQTQYF. For the CDR3, the DNA is TGTGCCAGCAGTTATTCCCAGACCCAGTACTTC.